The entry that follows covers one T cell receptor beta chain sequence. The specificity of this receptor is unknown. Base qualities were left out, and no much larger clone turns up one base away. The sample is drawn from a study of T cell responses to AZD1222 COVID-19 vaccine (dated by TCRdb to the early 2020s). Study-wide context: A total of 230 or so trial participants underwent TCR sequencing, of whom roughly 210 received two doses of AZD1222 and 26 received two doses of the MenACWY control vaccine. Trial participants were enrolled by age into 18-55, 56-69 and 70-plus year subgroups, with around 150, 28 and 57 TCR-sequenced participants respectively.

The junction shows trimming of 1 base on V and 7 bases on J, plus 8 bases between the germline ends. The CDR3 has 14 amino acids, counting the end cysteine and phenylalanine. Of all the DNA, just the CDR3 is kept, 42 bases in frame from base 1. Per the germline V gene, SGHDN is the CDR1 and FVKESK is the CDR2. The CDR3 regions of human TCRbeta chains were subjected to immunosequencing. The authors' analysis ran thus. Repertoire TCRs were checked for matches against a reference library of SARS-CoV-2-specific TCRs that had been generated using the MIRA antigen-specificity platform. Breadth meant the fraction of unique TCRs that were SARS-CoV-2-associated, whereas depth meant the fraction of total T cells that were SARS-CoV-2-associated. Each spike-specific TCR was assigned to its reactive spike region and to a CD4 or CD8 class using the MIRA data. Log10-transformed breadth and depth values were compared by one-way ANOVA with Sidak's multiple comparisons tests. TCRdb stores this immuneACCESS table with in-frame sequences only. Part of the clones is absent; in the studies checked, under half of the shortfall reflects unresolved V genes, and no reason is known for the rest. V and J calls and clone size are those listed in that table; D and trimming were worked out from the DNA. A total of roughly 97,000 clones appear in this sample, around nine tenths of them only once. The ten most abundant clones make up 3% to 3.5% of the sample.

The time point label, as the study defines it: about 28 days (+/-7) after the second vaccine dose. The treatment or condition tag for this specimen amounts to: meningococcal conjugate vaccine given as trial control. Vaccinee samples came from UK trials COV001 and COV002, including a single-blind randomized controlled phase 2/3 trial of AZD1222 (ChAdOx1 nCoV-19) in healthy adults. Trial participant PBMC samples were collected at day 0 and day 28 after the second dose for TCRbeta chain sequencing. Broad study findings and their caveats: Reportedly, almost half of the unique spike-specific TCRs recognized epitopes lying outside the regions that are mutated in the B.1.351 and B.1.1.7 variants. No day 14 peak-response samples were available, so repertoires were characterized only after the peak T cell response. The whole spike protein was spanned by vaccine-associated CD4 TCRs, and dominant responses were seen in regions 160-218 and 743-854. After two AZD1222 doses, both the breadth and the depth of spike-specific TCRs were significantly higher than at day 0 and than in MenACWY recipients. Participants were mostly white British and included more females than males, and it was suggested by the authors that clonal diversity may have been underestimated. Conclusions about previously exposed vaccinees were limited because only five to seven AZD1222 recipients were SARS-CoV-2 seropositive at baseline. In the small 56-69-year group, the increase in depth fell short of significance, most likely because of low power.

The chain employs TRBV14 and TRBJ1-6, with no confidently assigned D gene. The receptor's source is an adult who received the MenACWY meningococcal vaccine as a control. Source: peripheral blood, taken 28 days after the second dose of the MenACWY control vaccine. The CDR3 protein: CASSQVIGNSPLHF. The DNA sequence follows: TGTGCCAGCAGCCAAGTAATCGGAAATTCACCCCTCCACTTT.